One sample yielded the 21 T cell receptor beta chains listed below, sequenced in a study of a mutant IDH1 vaccine in newly diagnosed glioma. The time point denotes: baseline, week 1 (first vaccination visit). The treatment is: pre-vaccination baseline after standard-of-care therapy. Data came from immunoSEQ multiplex PCR; TCRdb stores just in-frame clones and leaves some out. The data contain around 59,000 clones, 91% of them singletons. The sequencing here drew on PBMCs, taken from a glioma patient treated with radiotherapy, temozolomide or both. The receptors were sampled from a man aged 45-65 years with glioma.

The chain couples TRBV5-4 to TRBJ2-7; 7 bases align to TRBD2. After removal of 4 bases from V and 3 bases from J, the junction contained 7 bases not matched to a gene. CDR1 is SGHNT and CDR2 is YYREEE in the germline V gene (reference sequence). This CDR3 is 14 amino acids long. The CDR3 nucleotides read TGTGCCAGCAGCGCGACACCGGGGGGCTACGAGCAGTACTTC. It yields the protein CASSATPGGYEQYF. The full variable domain, its missing parts supplied by reference TRBV5-4 and TRBJ2-7, is ETGVTQSPTHLIKTRGQQVTLRCSSQSGHNTVSWYQQALGQGPQFIFQYYREEENGRGNFPPRFSGLQFPNYSSELNVNALELDDSALYLCASSATPGGYEQYFGPGTRLTVT.

The chain carries TRBV13 and TRBJ2-7, with 8 bases aligning to TRBD1. Germline loops: CDR1 PRHDT, CDR2 FYEKMQ (reference sequence). The ends lost 2 bases at V and 5 bases at J; junction bases unmatched: 8. The CDR3 spans 15 residues. The CDR3 sequence: CASSLQGRGLDEQYF. In nucleotides, the CDR3 is TGTGCCAGCAGCTTACAGGGCAGGGGGCTGGACGAGCAGTACTTC.

The chain couples TRBV9 to TRBJ1-6; no definite D call. Between the trimmed V and J ends, which lost 3 bases and 7 bases, there was a span of 14 bases. CDR3 length: 15 amino acids. Germline loops: CDR1 SGDLS, CDR2 YYNGEE. CDR3 loop: CASSEALQGNSPLHF. The CDR3 nucleotides read TGTGCCAGCAGCGAAGCCCTACAAGGAAATTCACCCCTCCACTTT. Drawing the rest from reference TRBV9 and TRBJ1-6, the complete variable domain is DSGVTQTPKHLITATGQRVTLRCSPRSGDLSVYWYQQSLDQGLQFLIQYYNGEERAKGNILERFSAQQFPDLHSELNLSSLELGDSALYFCASSEALQGNSPLHFGNGTRLTVT.

This clone was detected once. The chain uses TRBV4-3 and TRBJ1-6; 8 bases match TRBD1. Germline assignment: CDR1 LGHNA and CDR2 YSLEER. The CDR3 has 18 residues. The ends lost 0 bases at V and 2 bases at J; junction bases unmatched: 6. The DNA of the CDR3 is TGCGCCAGCAGCCAAGATCACACAGGGGGGGCCTATAATTCACCCCTCCACTTT. Its translation: CASSQDHTGGAYNSPLHF.

The V call is TRBV4-1, the J call TRBJ1-5; D is unresolved. The CDR3 length is 14 residues. V shed 0 bases and J shed 6 bases, with 9 bases lying between them. Germline V lookup: CDR1 MGHRA, CDR2 YSYEKL. The CDR3: CASSQEGGRQPQHF. Written as DNA, the CDR3 is TGCGCCAGCAGCCAAGAAGGTGGACGTCAGCCCCAGCATTTT.

The chain uses TRBV2 and TRBJ1-3, with D possibly being TRBD1 (6 bases). Trimming left V 10 bases short and J 3 bases short, with 25 bases between. This CDR3 has 17 amino acids. Germline V CDR1 and CDR2: SNHLY, FYNNEI. This chain's CDR3 is CATSKRTGALHGNTIYF. CDR3 nucleotide sequence: TGTGCCACGAGTAAAAGGACGGGGGCCCTGCATGGAAACACCATATATTTT.

The chain recombines TRBV28 with TRBJ1-6, with 12 positions matching TRBD1. The V gene's germline CDR1 is MDHEN and CDR2 SYDVKM. The length of the CDR3 is 18 residues. With 5 bases clipped from V and 1 base from J, the junction kept 6 bases outside the gene matches. The CDR3 DNA follows: TGTGCCAGCAGTCTGGGACAGGGGGCTTGGTCCTATAATTCACCCCTCCACTTT. This gives the protein CASSLGQGAWSYNSPLHF.

This sequence joins TRBV5-1 and TRBJ2-2, with TRBD2 matching over 7 bases. The CDR3 consists of 15 residues. Germline V lookup: CDR1 SGHRS, CDR2 YFSETQ. V lost 5 bases, J lost 7 bases, and 11 bases stayed unmatched. For the CDR3, the DNA is TGCGCCAGCAGGCTTGGGGTGCGGGGGAACGGGGAGCTGTTTTTT. This sequence encodes CASRLGVRGNGELFF.

The chain couples TRBV5-6 to TRBJ2-5; 7 bases are a match to TRBD1. V dropped 4 bases and J dropped 1; count of bases not matched to a gene: 7. Germline values: CDR1 SGHDT, CDR2 YYEEEE. The CDR3 is 15 amino acids. This CDR3 is CASSRGGHPQETQYF. The CDR3 DNA is TGTGCCAGCAGCAGAGGGGGCCATCCCCAAGAGACCCAGTACTTC.

This chain joins TRBV2 and TRBJ2-1; 8 bases align to TRBD1. Germline CDR1 is SNHLY and CDR2 is FYNNEI. The CDR3 has 15 residues. Trimming at V came to 6 bases and at J to 8 bases, leaving 12 bases not matched to a gene. CDR3 protein: CASRGQAVQGDEQFF. The CDR3 DNA reads TGTGCCAGCAGGGGACAGGCCGTACAGGGGGATGAGCAGTTCTTC.

The chain employs TRBV28 and TRBJ1-1, with 8 bases identical to TRBD1. The CDR3 has 14 residues. The germline gives CDR1 MDHEN, CDR2 SYDVKM. The ends lost 5 bases at V and 5 bases at J; junction bases unmatched: 7. The CDR3 coding sequence is TGTGCCAGCAGTCCACAGGGGGGGTGGACTGAAGCTTTCTTT. Translated, it gives CASSPQGGWTEAFF.

The rearrangement uses TRBV10-1 and TRBJ2-3; TRBD1 matches 7 bases. The V segment lost 6 bases and the J segment 4 bases; nucleotides outside the gene matches: 10. CDR3 length: 15 residues. Germline lookup yields CDR1 WNHNN and CDR2 SYGVQD (reference sequence). The DNA for the CDR3 is TGCGCCAGCAGCCGTCACAGGGGTCAAGCAGATACGCAGTATTTT. Its translation is CASSRHRGQADTQYF.

The rearrangement uses TRBV4-1 and TRBJ2-7; D is possibly TRBD1 (5 bases). Deletions cut 6 bases from V and 0 bases from J, with 15 bases between. From germline, CDR1 is MGHRA and CDR2 YSYEKL. The CDR3 contains 15 residues. The CDR3 DNA follows: TGCGCCAGCAGTCCGACAGCCAGGAGCTCCTACGAGCAGTACTTC. Translating it yields CASSPTARSSYEQYF.

This clone came up once. The chain links TRBV7-8 to TRBJ2-5, with unresolved D. The germline V gene encodes CDR1 SGHVS and CDR2 FQNEAQ. Trimming shortened V by 3 bases and J by 5 bases, and 7 bases separated the two germline ends. The CDR3 is 12 residues long. CDR3 coding DNA: TGTGCCAGCAGCTTTTTCAGGGAGACCCAGTACTTC. The encoded protein is CASSFFRETQYF. The variable domain in full, with the rest retrieved from reference TRBV7-8 and TRBJ2-5, is GAGVSQSPRYKVAKRGQDVALRCDPISGHVSLFWYQQALGQGPEFLTYFQNEAQLDKSGLPSDRFFAERPEGSVSTLKIQRTQQEDSAVYLCASSFFRETQYFGPGTRLLVL.

The chain combines TRBV9 with TRBJ2-3; D is ambiguous. CDR1 and CDR2 (germline): SGDLS, YYNGEE. The CDR3 is made up of 12 amino acids. Trimming shortened V by 2 bases and J by 0 bases, and 1 base separated the two germline ends. CDR3 DNA: TGTGCCAGCAGCGTCAGCACAGATACGCAGTATTTT. Residues: CASSVSTDTQYF.

The chain uses TRBV27 and TRBJ2-7; 16 bases map to TRBD2. Germline V lookup: CDR1 MNHEY, CDR2 SMNVEV (reference sequence). V lost 2 bases and J lost 4; bases outside the gene matches: 2. This CDR3 contains 16 residues. The DNA of the CDR3 is TGTGCCAGCAGTTTAGGGACTAGCGGGAGGGGGTACGAGCAGTACTTC. Translation gives CASSLGTSGRGYEQYF.

This chain connects TRBV19 to TRBJ2-5, with 10 bases identical to TRBD2. The V gene end was trimmed by 6 bases and the J gene end by 0 bases; junction bases not matched to a gene: 7. The CDR3 covers 16 residues. CDR1 LNHDA and CDR2 SQIVND come from the germline V gene (reference sequence). The chain's CDR3 is CASSTGLAVNQETQYF. For the CDR3, the DNA is TGTGCCAGTAGCACAGGACTAGCGGTGAACCAAGAGACCCAGTACTTC.

This chain connects TRBV6-5 to TRBJ1-5; no clear D. The CDR3 has 15 residues. Germline loops: CDR1 MNHEY, CDR2 SVGAGI. Trimming took 0 bases from V and 1 from J, leaving 7 bases between them. The CDR3 loop reads CASSYSGESNQPQHF. Here the CDR3 DNA reads TGTGCCAGCAGTTACTCCGGGGAGAGCAATCAGCCCCAGCATTTT.

The chain uses TRBV4-3 and TRBJ1-4; maybe TRBD1 (6 bases). Germline V lookup: CDR1 LGHNA, CDR2 YSLEER. V was pared by 3 bases and J by 7 bases, with 15 bases between. CDR3 length equals 15 residues. CDR3 protein: CASSHGGGGGEKLFF. In DNA form, the CDR3 reads TGCGCCAGCAGCCACGGGGGCGGTGGTGGTGAAAAACTGTTTTTT.

The rearrangement links TRBV28 to TRBJ1-2; D is ambiguous. Trimming pared 6 bases from V and 5 bases from J, leaving 7 bases between. Germline assignment: CDR1 MDHEN and CDR2 SYDVKM. The CDR3 runs to 11 residues. The CDR3 loop is CASRFGYGYTF. The CDR3 DNA is TGTGCCAGCAGATTTGGGTATGGCTACACCTTC.

The V call is TRBV19, the J call TRBJ2-2, with D hard to call. The CDR3 runs to 12 residues. From germline, CDR1 is LNHDA and CDR2 SQIVND (reference sequence). The V gene lost 2 bases and the J gene lost 2 bases, with 0 bases spanning the gap. As DNA, the CDR3 is TGTGCCAGTAGTATAAACACCGGGGAGCTGTTTTTT. As protein: CASSINTGELFF.